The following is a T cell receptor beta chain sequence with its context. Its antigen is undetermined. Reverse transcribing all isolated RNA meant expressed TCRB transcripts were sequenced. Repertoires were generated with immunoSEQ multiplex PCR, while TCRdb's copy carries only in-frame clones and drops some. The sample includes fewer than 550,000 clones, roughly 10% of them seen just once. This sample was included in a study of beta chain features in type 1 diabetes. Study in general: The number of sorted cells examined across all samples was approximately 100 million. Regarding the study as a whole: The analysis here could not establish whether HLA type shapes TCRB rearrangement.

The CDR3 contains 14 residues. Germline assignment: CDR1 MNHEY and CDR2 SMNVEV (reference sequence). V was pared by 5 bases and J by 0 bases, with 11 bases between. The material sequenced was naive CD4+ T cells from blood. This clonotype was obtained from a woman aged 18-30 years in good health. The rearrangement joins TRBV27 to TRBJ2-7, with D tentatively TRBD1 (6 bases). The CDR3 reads CASSPTGISYEQYF. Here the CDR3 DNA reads TGTGCCAGCAGTCCGACAGGTATCTCCTACGAGCAGTACTTC.